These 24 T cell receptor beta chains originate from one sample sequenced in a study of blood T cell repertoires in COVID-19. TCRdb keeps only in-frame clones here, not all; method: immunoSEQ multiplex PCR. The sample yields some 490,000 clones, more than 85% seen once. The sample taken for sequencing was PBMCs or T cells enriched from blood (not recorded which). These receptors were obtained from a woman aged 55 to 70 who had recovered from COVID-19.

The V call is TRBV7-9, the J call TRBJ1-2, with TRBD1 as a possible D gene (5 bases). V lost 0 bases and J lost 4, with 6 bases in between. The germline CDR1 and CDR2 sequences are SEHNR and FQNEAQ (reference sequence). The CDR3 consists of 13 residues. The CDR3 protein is CASSLAQVYGYTF. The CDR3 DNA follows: TGTGCCAGCAGCTTAGCACAGGTCTATGGCTACACCTTC.

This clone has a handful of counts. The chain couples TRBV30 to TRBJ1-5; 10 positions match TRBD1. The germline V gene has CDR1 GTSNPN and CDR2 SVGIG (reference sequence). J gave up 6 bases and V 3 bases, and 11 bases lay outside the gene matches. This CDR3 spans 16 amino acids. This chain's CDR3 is CAWSGPGQGMGQPQHF. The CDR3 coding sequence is TGTGCCTGGAGCGGACCGGGACAGGGGATGGGTCAGCCCCAGCATTTT.

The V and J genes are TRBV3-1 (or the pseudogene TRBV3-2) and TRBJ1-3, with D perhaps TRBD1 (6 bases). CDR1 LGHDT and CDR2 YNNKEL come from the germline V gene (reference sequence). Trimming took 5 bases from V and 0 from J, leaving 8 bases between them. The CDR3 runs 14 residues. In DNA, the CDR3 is TGTGCCAGCAGCGACAGGTTCTCTGGAAACACCATATATTTT. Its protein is CASSDRFSGNTIYF.

DNA for the CDR3: TGCGCCAGCAGCTTGGTGGCGGGGAGACTCACAGATACGCAGTATTTT. Amino acid sequence: CASSLVAGRLTDTQYF. This chain joins TRBV5-1 and TRBJ2-3, with D possibly matching TRBD2 (6 bases). The germline gives CDR1 SGHRS, CDR2 YFSETQ. V lost 0 bases, J lost 2 bases, and 13 bases lay in between. This CDR3 region has 16 residues.

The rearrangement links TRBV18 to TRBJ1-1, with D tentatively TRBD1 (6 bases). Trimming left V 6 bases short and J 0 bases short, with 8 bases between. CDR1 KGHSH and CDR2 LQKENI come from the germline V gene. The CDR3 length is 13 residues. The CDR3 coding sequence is TGTGCCAGCTCCTGGACAGTGAACACTGAAGCTTTCTTT. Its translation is CASSWTVNTEAFF.

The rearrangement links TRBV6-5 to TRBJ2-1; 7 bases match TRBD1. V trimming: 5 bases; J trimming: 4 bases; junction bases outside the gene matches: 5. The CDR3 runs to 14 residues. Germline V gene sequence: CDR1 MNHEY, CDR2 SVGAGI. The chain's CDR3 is CASSRGTAYNEQFF. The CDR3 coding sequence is TGTGCCAGCAGTCGTGGGACAGCATACAATGAGCAGTTCTTC.

The CDR3 is CATSDYRTSGANVLTF. CDR3 nucleotide sequence: TGTGCCACCAGTGATTACCGGACTAGTGGGGCCAACGTCCTGACTTTC. This rearrangement joins TRBV24-1 to TRBJ2-6, with 7 bases identical to TRBD2. This CDR3 is built from 16 residues. CDR1 is KGHDR and CDR2 is SFDVKD in the germline V gene. Losses at the gene ends were 2 bases for V and 3 bases for J; bases not matched to a gene: 3.

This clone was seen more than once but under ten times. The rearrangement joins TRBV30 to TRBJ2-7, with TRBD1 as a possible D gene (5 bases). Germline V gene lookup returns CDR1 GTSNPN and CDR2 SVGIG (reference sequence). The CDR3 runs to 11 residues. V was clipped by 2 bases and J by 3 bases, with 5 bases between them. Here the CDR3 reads CAWSTGYEQYF. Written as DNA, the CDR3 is TGTGCCTGGAGTACAGGCTACGAGCAGTACTTC.

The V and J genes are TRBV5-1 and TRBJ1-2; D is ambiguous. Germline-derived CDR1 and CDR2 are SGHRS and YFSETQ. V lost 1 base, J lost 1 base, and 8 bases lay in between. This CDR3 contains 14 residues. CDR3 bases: TGCGCCAGCAGCTTGCTTGGCAGTAACTATGGCTACACCTTC. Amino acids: CASSLLGSNYGYTF. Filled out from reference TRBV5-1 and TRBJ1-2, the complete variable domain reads KAGVTQTPRYLIKTRGQQVTLSCSPISGHRSVSWYQQTPGQGLQFLFEYFSETQRNKGNFPGRFSGRQFSNSRSEMNVSTLELGDSALYLCASSLLGSNYGYTFGSGTRLTVV.

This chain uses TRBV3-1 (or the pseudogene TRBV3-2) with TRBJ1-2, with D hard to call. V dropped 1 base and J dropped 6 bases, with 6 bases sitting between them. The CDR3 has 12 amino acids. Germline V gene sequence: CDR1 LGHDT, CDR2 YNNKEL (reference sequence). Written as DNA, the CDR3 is TGTGCCAGCAGCCAAGCCCCGGATGGCTACACCTTC. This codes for CASSQAPDGYTF.

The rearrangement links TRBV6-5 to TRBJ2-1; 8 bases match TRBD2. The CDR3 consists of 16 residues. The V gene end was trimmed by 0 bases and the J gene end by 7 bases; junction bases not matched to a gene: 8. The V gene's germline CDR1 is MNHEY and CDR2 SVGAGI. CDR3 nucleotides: TGTGCCAGCAGTTACTCGATTAGCGGGGCGATAAATGAGCAGTTCTTC. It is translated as CASSYSISGAINEQFF.

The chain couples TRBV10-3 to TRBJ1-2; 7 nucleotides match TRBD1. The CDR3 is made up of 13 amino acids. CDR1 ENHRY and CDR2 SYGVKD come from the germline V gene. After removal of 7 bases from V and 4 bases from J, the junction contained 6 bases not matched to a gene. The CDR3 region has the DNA TGTGCCATCAACCGTTCAGGGGGCTATGGCTACACCTTC. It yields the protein CAINRSGGYGYTF.

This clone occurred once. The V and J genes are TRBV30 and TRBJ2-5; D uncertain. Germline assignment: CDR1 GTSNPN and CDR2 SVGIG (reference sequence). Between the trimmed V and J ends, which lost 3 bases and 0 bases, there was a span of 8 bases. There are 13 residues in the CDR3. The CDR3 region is CAWRISNQETQYF. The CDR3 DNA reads TGTGCCTGGAGAATCTCTAACCAAGAGACCCAGTACTTC.

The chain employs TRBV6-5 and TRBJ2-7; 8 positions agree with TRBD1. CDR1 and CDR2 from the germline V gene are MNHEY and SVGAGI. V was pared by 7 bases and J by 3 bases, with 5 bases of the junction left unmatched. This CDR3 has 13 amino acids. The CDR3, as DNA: TGTGCCAGCAATGCAGGGGGCCTCTACGAGCAGTACTTC. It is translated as CASNAGGLYEQYF.

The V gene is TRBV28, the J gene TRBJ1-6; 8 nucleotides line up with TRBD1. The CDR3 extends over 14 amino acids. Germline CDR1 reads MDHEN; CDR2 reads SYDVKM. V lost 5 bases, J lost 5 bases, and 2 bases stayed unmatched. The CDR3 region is CASSPTGDNSPLHF. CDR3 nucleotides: TGTGCCAGCAGTCCGACAGGGGATAATTCACCCCTCCACTTT.

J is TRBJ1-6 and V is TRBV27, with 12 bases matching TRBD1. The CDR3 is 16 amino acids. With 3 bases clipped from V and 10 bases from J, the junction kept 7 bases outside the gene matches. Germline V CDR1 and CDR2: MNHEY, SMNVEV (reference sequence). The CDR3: CASSFASGTGGSPLHF. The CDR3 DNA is TGTGCCAGCAGTTTTGCATCCGGGACAGGGGGCTCACCCCTCCACTTT.

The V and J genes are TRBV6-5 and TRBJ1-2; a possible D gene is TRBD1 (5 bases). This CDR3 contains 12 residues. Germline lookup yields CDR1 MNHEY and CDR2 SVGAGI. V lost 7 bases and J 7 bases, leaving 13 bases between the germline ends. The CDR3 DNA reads TGTGCCAGCAATTGGGGACTGAGTGGCTACACCTTC. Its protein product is CASNWGLSGYTF.

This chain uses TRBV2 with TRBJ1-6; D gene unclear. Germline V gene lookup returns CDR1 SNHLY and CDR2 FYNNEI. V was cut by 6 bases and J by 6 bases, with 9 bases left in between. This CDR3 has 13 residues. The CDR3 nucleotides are TGTGCCAGCAGGGCAGACTTTAATTCACCCCTCCACTTT. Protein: CASRADFNSPLHF.

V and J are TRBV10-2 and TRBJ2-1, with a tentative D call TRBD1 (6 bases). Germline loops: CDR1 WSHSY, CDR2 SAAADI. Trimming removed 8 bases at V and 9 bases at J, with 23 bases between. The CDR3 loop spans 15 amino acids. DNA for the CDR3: TGCGCCAGCTTTACTCCAGGGTTCCCCAGGGGTGAGCAGTTCTTC. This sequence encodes CASFTPGFPRGEQFF.

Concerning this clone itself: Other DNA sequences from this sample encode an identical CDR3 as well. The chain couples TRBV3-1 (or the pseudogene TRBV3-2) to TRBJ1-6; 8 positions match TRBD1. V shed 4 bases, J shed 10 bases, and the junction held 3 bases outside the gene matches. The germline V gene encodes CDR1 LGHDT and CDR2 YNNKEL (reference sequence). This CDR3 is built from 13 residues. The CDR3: CASSLTGGSPLHF. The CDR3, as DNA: TGTGCCAGCAGCCTTACAGGGGGATCACCCCTCCACTTT.

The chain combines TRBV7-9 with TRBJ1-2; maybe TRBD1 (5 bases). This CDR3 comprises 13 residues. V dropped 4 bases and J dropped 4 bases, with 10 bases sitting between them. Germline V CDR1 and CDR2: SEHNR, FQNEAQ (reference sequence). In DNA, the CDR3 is TGTGCCAGCAGCTCCGACAGCCTCTATGGCTACACCTTC. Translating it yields CASSSDSLYGYTF. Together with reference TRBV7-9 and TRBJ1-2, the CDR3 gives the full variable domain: DTGVSQNPRHKITKRGQNVTFRCDPISEHNRLYWYRQTLGQGPEFLTYFQNEAQLEKSRLLSDRFSAERPKGSFSTLEIQRTEQGDSAMYLCASSSDSLYGYTFGSGTRLTVV.

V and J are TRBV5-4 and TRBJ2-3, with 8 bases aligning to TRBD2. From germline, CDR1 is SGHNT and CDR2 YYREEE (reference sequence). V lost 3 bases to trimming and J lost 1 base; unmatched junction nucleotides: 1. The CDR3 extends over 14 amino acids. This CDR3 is CASSSGGGTDTQYF. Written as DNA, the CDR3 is TGTGCCAGCAGCTCGGGGGGGGGCACAGATACGCAGTATTTT.

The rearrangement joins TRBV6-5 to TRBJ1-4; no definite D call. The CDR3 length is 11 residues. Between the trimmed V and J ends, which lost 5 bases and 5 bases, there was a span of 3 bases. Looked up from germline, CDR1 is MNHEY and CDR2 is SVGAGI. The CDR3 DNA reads TGTGCCAGCAGTCAGAATGAAAAACTGTTTTTT. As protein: CASSQNEKLFF.

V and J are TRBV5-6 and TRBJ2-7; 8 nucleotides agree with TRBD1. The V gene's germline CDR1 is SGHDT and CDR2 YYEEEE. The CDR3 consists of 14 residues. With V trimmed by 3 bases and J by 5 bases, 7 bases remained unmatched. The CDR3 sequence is CASSSTGVRDEQYF. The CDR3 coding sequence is TGTGCCAGCAGCTCGACAGGGGTTCGCGACGAGCAGTACTTC.